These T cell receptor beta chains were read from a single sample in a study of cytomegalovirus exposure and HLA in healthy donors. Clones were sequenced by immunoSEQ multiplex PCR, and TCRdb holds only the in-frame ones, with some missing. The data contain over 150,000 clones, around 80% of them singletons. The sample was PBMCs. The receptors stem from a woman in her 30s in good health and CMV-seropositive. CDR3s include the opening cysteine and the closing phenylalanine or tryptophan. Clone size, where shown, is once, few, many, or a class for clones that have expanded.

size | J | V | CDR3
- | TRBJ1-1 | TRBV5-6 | CASSQSNTEAFF
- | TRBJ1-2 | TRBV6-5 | CASSLDRINYGYTF
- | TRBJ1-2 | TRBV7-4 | CARNRVCYGYTF
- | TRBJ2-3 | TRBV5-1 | CASSIWTGGRADTQYF
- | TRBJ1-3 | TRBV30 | CAWSSLNSYSGNTIYF
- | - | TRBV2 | CASTSVSYEQYF
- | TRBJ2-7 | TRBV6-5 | CASSYTPYAEQYF
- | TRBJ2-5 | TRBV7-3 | CASSLGGAGEETQYF
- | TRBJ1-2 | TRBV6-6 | CASRQGLDYGYTF
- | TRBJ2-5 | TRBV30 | CAWSVNQETQYF
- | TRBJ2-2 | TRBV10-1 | CASSEWLAGWAGELFF
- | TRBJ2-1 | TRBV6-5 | CASRWGLADYNEQFF
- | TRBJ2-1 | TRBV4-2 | CASSQGAGTSELKGYNEQFF
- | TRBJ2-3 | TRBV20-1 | CSAPQGPTQYF
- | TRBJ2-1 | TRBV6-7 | CASSYRGNEQFF
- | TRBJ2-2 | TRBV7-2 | CASSFELAANTGELFF
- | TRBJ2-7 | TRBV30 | CAWRVRDSYYEQYF
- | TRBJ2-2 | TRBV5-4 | CASSLDLNTGELFF
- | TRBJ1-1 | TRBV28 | CASSTQGGDTEAFF
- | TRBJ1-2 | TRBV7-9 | CASSLGGTGSLDGYTF
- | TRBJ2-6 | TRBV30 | CAWTQGYSGANVLTF
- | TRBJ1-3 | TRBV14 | CASSAGTRSGNTIYF
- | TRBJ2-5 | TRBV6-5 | CASKGQGWETQYF
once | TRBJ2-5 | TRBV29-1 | CSAVAGGRQETQYF
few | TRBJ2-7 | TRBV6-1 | CASSELAEGGEQYF
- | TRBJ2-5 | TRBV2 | CASSVSSGSLETQYF
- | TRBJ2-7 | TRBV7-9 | CASSLGPGGPLEQYF
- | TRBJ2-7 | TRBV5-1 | CASSLGTSGSIYEQYF
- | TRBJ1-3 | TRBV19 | CATTGGSAGNTIYF
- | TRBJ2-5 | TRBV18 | CASSPDTGRETQYF
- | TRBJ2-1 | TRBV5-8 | CASSLARGEQFF
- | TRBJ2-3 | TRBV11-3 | CASSQQPGLVDTQYF
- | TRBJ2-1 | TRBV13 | CASSLSLAGVEQFF
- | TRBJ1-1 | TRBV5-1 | CASSWRPGGNTEAFF